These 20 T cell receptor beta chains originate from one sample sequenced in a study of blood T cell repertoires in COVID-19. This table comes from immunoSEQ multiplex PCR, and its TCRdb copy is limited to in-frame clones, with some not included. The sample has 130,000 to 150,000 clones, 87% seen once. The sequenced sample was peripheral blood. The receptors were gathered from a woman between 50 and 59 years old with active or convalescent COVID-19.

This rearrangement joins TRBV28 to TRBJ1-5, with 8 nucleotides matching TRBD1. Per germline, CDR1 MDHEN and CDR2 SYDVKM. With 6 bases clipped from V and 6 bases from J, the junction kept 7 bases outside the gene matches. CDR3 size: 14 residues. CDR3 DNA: TGTGCCAGCAGCTTTGGACAGGGTGGTCAGCCCCAGCATTTT. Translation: CASSFGQGGQPQHF.

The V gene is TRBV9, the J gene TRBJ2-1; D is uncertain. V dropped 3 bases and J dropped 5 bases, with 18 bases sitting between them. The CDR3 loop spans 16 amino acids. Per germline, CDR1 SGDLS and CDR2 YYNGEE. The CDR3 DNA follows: TGTGCCAGCAGCGGAACCAGCGTGGCCCCAAACAATGAGCAGTTCTTC. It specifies CASSGTSVAPNNEQFF. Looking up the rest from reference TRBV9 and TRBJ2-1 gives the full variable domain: DSGVTQTPKHLITATGQRVTLRCSPRSGDLSVYWYQQSLDQGLQFLIQYYNGEERAKGNILERFSAQQFPDLHSELNLSSLELGDSALYFCASSGTSVAPNNEQFFGPGTRLTVL.

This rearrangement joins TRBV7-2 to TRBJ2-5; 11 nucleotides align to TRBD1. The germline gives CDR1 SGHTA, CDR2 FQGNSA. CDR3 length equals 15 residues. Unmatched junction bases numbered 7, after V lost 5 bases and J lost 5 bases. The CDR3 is CASSLGQGGWETQYF. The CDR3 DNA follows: TGTGCCAGCAGCCTGGGACAGGGGGGATGGGAGACCCAGTACTTC.

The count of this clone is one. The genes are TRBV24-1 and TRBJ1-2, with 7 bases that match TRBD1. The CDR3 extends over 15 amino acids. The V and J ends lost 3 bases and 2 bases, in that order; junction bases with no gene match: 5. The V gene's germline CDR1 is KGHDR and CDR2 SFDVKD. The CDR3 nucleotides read TGTGCCACCAGTGATGCCGCAGGGGGGAACTATGGCTACACCTTC. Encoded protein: CATSDAAGGNYGYTF.

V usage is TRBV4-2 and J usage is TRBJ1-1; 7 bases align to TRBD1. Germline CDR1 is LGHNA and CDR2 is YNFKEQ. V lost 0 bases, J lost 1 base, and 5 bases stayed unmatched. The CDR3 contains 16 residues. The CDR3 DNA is TGTGCCAGCAGCCAAGATAGGGGGCGACCGAACACTGAAGCTTTCTTT. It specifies CASSQDRGRPNTEAFF.

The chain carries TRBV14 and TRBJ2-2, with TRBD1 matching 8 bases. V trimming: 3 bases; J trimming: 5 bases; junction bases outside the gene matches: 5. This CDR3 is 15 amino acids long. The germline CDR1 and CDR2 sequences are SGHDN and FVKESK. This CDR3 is CASSHPRGRTGELFF. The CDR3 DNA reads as TGTGCCAGCAGCCACCCCAGGGGGCGGACCGGGGAGCTGTTTTTT.

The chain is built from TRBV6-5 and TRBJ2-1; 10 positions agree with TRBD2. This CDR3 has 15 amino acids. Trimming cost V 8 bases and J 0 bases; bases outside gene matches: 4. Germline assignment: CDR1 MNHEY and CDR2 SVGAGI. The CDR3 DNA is TGTGCCAGCGGTCCTAGCGGGAGCTCCTACAATGAGCAGTTCTTC. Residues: CASGPSGSSYNEQFF.

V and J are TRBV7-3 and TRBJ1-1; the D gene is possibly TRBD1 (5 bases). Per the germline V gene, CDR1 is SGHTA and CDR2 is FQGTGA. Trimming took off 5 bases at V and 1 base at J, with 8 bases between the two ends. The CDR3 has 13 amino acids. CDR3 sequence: CASSLDRNTEAFF. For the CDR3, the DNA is TGTGCCAGCAGCCTAGACAGGAACACTGAAGCTTTCTTT.

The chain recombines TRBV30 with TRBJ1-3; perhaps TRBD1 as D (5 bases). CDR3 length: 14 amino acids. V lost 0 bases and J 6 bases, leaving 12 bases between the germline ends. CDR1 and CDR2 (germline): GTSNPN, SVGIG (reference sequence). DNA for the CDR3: TGTGCCTGGAGTGTACAGGATAGACAAAACACCATATATTTT. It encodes CAWSVQDRQNTIYF.

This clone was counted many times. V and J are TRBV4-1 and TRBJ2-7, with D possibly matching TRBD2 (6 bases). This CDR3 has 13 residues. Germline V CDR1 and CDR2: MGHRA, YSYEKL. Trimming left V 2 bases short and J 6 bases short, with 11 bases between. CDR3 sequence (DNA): TGCGCCAGCAGCCAAATAGGAGGGGCCGAGCAGTACTTC. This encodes CASSQIGGAEQYF.

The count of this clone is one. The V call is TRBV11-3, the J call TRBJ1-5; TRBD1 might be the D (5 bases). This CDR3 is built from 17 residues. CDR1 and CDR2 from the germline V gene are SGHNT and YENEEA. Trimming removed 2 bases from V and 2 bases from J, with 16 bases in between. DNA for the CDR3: TGTGCCAGCAGCTTACCAGGGAACCCTCCGGGCAATCAGCCCCAGCATTTT. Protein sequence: CASSLPGNPPGNQPQHF.

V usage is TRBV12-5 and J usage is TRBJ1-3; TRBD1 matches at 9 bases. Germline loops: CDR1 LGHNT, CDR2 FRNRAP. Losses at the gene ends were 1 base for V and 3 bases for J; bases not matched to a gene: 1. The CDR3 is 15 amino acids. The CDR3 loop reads CASGLDRGLGNTIYF. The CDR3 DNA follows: TGTGCTAGTGGTTTGGACAGGGGGCTTGGAAACACCATATATTTT.

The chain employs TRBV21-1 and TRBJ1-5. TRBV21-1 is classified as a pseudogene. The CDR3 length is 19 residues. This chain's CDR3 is CASSDPPRNANFSNQPQHF. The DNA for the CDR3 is TGTGCCAGCAGCGACCCACCGCGGAACGCGAATTTTAGCAATCAGCCCCAGCATTTT.

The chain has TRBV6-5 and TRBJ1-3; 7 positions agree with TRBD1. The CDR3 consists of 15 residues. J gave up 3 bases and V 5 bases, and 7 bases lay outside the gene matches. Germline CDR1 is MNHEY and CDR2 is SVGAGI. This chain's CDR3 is CASSRQGLGGNTIYF. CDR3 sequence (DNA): TGTGCCAGCAGTAGACAGGGACTGGGTGGAAACACCATATATTTT.

CDR3 coding DNA: TGCAGTGCCCTGGGGCAGGCTGAAGCTTTCTTT. Its translation: CSALGQAEAFF. The chain links TRBV20-1 to TRBJ1-1; D might be TRBD1 (5 bases). CDR1 is DFQATT and CDR2 is SNEGSKA in the germline V gene (reference sequence). V was shortened by 6 bases and J by 6 bases, with 11 bases between the two germline ends. CDR3 length: 11 amino acids.

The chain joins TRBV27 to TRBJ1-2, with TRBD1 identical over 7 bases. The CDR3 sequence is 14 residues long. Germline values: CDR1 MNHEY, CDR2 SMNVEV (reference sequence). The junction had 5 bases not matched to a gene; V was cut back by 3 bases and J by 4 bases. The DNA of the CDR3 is TGTGCCAGCAGTTTCGTACAGGGGAGCTATGGCTACACCTTC. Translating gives CASSFVQGSYGYTF.

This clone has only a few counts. DNA for the CDR3: TGCGCCAGCAGAACCGACATGTACTCTGGAAACACCATATATTTT. This gives the protein CASRTDMYSGNTIYF. The chain uses TRBV5-1 and TRBJ1-3; D remains unclear. This CDR3 has 15 amino acids. V gave up 5 bases and J gave up 0 bases, with 12 bases separating them. Looked up from germline, CDR1 is SGHRS and CDR2 is YFSETQ.

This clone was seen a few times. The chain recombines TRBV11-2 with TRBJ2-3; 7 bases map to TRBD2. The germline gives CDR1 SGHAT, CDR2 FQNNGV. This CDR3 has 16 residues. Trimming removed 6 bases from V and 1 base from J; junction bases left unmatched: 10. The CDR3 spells CASRKGVAGRTDTQYF. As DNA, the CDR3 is TGTGCCAGCAGGAAAGGGGTAGCGGGCCGCACAGATACGCAGTATTTT.

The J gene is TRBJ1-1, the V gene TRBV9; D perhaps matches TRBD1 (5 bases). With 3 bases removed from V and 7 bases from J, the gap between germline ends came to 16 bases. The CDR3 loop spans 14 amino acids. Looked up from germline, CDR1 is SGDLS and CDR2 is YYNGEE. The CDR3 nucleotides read TGTGCCAGCAGCGCAAGAGGAGGGGATGGTGAAGCTTTCTTT. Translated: CASSARGGDGEAFF.

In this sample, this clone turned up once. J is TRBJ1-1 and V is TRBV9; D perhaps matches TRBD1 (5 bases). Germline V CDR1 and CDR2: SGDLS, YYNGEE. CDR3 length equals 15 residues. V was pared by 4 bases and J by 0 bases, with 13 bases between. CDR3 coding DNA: TGTGCCAGCAGCTCCCAGGGCCCGATGAACACTGAAGCTTTCTTT. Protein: CASSSQGPMNTEAFF.